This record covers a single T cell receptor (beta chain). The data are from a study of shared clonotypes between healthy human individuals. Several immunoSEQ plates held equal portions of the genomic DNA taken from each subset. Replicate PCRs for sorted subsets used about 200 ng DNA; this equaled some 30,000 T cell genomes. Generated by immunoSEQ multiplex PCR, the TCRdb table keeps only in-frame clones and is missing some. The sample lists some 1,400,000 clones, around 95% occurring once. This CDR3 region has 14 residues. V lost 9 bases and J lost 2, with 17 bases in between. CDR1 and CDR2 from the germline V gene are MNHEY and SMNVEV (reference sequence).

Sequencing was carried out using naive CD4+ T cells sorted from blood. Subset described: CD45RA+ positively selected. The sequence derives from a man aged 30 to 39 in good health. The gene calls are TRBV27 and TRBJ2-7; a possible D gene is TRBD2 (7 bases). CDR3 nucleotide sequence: TGTGCCAGTTGGACAGCGGGAAGGCCCTACGAGCAGTACTTC. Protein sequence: CASWTAGRPYEQYF.